The next 28 T cell receptor beta chains were all read from a single sample in a study of blood T cell repertoires in COVID-19. Sequenced by immunoSEQ multiplex PCR; TCRdb stores in-frame clones only, minus some. This sample has around 80,000 clones, with about four fifths found just once. Material: peripheral blood. The receptors here all came from a human donor in a cohort sampled during active COVID-19.

The genes are TRBV29-1 and TRBJ2-3; D is unresolved. This CDR3 comprises 12 residues. V was trimmed by 7 bases and J by 0 bases, leaving 8 bases between them. Germline V gives CDR1 SQVTM, CDR2 ANQGSEA. The CDR3 nucleotides read TGCAGCGCGAGAGAAAGCACAGATACGCAGTATTTT. Amino acid sequence: CSARESTDTQYF.

V is TRBV12-3 or TRBV12-4 and J is TRBJ2-7, with 8 bases identical to TRBD1. The CDR3 spans 13 residues. The V segment lost 6 bases and the J segment 5 bases; nucleotides outside the gene matches: 6. The DNA of the CDR3 is TGTGCCAGCAGCCGGACAGGGAGCAACGAGCAGTACTTC. It yields the protein CASSRTGSNEQYF.

The chain has TRBV9 and TRBJ1-5; 8 nucleotides align to TRBD1. V shed 4 bases, J shed 3 bases, and the junction held 9 bases outside the gene matches. Per the germline V gene, CDR1 is SGDLS and CDR2 is YYNGEE. This CDR3 spans 16 amino acids. CDR3 region: CASSSERTGLNQPQHF. The CDR3 DNA sequence: TGTGCCAGCAGCTCAGAAAGGACAGGGCTCAATCAGCCCCAGCATTTT.

The rearrangement links TRBV7-3 to TRBJ2-3; D possibly corresponds to TRBD2 (6 bases). Germline loops: CDR1 SGHTA, CDR2 FQGTGA. The CDR3 has 15 amino acids. V was cut by 4 bases and J by 1 base, with 12 bases left in between. The CDR3 DNA is TGTGCCAGCAGCTCCGGGAGAGGCGGCACAGATACGCAGTATTTT. This codes for CASSSGRGGTDTQYF.

V usage is TRBV5-8 and J usage is TRBJ1-5; D unresolved. V was shortened by 0 bases and J by 4 bases, with 8 bases between the two germline ends. The germline CDR1 and CDR2 sequences are SGHTS and YDEGEE. The CDR3 extends over 14 amino acids. CDR3 region: CASSLESGNQPQHF. CDR3 nucleotides: TGTGCCAGCAGCTTGGAATCCGGGAATCAGCCCCAGCATTTT.

This clone was counted a few times. The CDR3 sequence is CASSPRGRAAGNTIYF. In DNA, the CDR3 is TGTGCCAGCAGCCCTAGAGGCAGGGCCGCAGGAAACACCATATATTTT. The chain combines TRBV3-1 (or the pseudogene TRBV3-2) with TRBJ1-3; D possibly corresponds to TRBD1 (5 bases). V was shortened by 4 bases and J by 4 bases, with 17 bases between the two germline ends. CDR3 length: 16 amino acids. The germline CDR1 and CDR2 sequences are LGHDT and YNNKEL (reference sequence).

The chain recombines TRBV5-6 with TRBJ2-7, with TRBD2 matching over 9 bases. Germline CDR1 and CDR2: SGHDT and YYEEEE. The CDR3 covers 17 residues. The V gene end was trimmed by 3 bases and the J gene end by 3 bases; junction bases not matched to a gene: 13. The CDR3 sequence: CASSSGFGSGSYYEQYF. In nucleotides, the CDR3 is TGTGCCAGCAGCTCCGGGTTTGGTAGCGGGAGTTACTACGAGCAGTACTTC.

This clone came up once. The J gene is TRBJ2-5, the V gene TRBV7-8; weak D call: TRBD2 (7 bases). V lost 0 bases to trimming and J lost 1 base, with 21 bases between them. The CDR3 has 19 amino acids. The germline CDR1 and CDR2 sequences are SGHVS and FQNEAQ. The DNA for the CDR3 is TGTGCCAGCAGCTTAGCGCGGGTGGGGGCGACGGGGGGCCAAGAGACCCAGTACTTC. It encodes CASSLARVGATGGQETQYF. Looking up the rest from reference TRBV7-8 and TRBJ2-5 gives the full variable domain: GAGVSQSPRYKVAKRGQDVALRCDPISGHVSLFWYQQALGQGPEFLTYFQNEAQLDKSGLPSDRFFAERPEGSVSTLKIQRTQQEDSAVYLCASSLARVGATGGQETQYFGPGTRLLVL.

V and J are TRBV5-5 and TRBJ1-5, with 8 nucleotides matching TRBD1. In germline, CDR1 is SGHKS, CDR2 YYEKEE (reference sequence). This CDR3 has 16 residues. Trimming took 4 bases from V and 4 from J; bases not matched to a gene: 10. Written as DNA, the CDR3 is TGTGCCAGCAGCCCAAGACTGACAGGGGCAAATCAGCCCCAGCATTTT. It is translated as CASSPRLTGANQPQHF.

This clone came up once. The chain joins TRBV3-1 (or the pseudogene TRBV3-2) to TRBJ1-4; D is uncertain. The CDR3 loop spans 16 amino acids. Germline loops: CDR1 LGHDT, CDR2 YNNKEL (reference sequence). Trimming took off 3 bases at V and 7 bases at J, with 18 bases between the two ends. CDR3 coding DNA: TGTGCCAGCAGCCACCACGCAGCGGGCTCTAGTGAAAAACTGTTTTTT. Translation: CASSHHAAGSSEKLFF.

The chain recombines TRBV7-8 with TRBJ2-7; possible D gene TRBD2, 6 bases. V gave up 0 bases and J gave up 1 base, with 10 bases separating them. Germline values: CDR1 SGHVS, CDR2 FQNEAQ. The CDR3 spans 15 residues. The CDR3 sequence is CASSLAAGGSYEQYF. As DNA, the CDR3 is TGTGCCAGCAGCTTAGCAGCGGGCGGTTCCTACGAGCAGTACTTC.

In its sample, this clone was seen once. The V and J genes are TRBV18 and TRBJ2-3, with TRBD1 as a possible D gene (5 bases). Trimming took off 3 bases at V and 1 base at J, with 11 bases between the two ends. This CDR3 contains 15 residues. Germline lookup yields CDR1 KGHSH and CDR2 LQKENI. This CDR3 reads CASSPTLGGTDTQYF. In DNA form, the CDR3 reads TGTGCCAGCTCACCCACTTTAGGGGGCACAGATACGCAGTATTTT.

The rearrangement uses TRBV5-1 and TRBJ1-2; the D gene is possibly TRBD1 (5 bases). The CDR3 consists of 16 residues. V gave up 0 bases and J gave up 8 bases, with 20 bases separating them. Germline V gives CDR1 SGHRS, CDR2 YFSETQ. In DNA, the CDR3 is TGCGCCAGCAGCTTGGGAGACGAGGTAACAGGTGGGGGCTACACCTTC. Its protein product is CASSLGDEVTGGGYTF. Using reference TRBV5-1 and TRBJ1-2 for the parts outside the CDR3, the full variable domain is KAGVTQTPRYLIKTRGQQVTLSCSPISGHRSVSWYQQTPGQGLQFLFEYFSETQRNKGNFPGRFSGRQFSNSRSEMNVSTLELGDSALYLCASSLGDEVTGGGYTFGSGTRLTVV.

The chain uses TRBV5-1 and TRBJ2-2; D call uncertain. The germline gives CDR1 SGHRS, CDR2 YFSETQ. Trimming removed 4 bases at V and 7 bases at J, with 11 bases between. The CDR3 is 13 amino acids. The CDR3 sequence is CASSPPVGGELFF. The CDR3 bases are TGCGCCAGCAGCCCCCCGGTCGGCGGGGAGCTGTTTTTT.

The chain employs TRBV11-2 and TRBJ1-4; 8 bases match TRBD1. The CDR3 extends over 15 amino acids. Trimming at V came to 5 bases and at J to 7 bases, leaving 9 bases not matched to a gene. Germline CDR1 and CDR2: SGHAT and FQNNGV. For the CDR3, the DNA is TGTGCCAGCAGCCAGGGGACAGGATGGAGTGAAAAACTGTTTTTT. It encodes CASSQGTGWSEKLFF.

CDR3 DNA sequence: TGTGCCAGCAGCGCAGCGGGTAGTGCCACAGATACGCAGTATTTT. Translated: CASSAAGSATDTQYF. The genes are TRBV5-4 and TRBJ2-3, with D perhaps TRBD2 (6 bases). Germline V CDR1 and CDR2: SGHNT, YYREEE (reference sequence). V lost 4 bases and J 2 bases, leaving 14 bases between the germline ends. This CDR3 has 15 residues.

A word on this clone: A read error may explain this, as a much larger clone is one base away. The rearrangement uses TRBV6-5 and TRBJ1-1, with D possibly being TRBD1 (6 bases). This CDR3 has 12 residues. V lost 6 bases, J lost 4 bases, and 9 bases lay in between. CDR1 and CDR2 from the germline V gene are MNHEY and SVGAGI. CDR3 in DNA: TGTGCCAGCAGCCAAGGGGGCACTGAAGCTTTCTTT. Amino acids: CASSQGGTEAFF.

The chain recombines TRBV5-6 with TRBJ2-1, with 11 bases lining up with TRBD2. This CDR3 spans 17 amino acids. Germline V gives CDR1 SGHDT, CDR2 YYEEEE. Trimming removed 3 bases from V and 6 bases from J; junction bases left unmatched: 11. CDR3 region: CASSSGLAVRWVNEQFF. In DNA form, the CDR3 reads TGTGCCAGCAGCTCGGGACTAGCGGTCCGATGGGTCAATGAGCAGTTCTTC.

V usage is TRBV15 and J usage is TRBJ2-7, with no clear D. CDR3 length equals 16 residues. Trimming pared 0 bases from V and 0 bases from J, leaving 12 bases between. Germline V gene sequence: CDR1 LNHNV, CDR2 YYDKDF (reference sequence). The CDR3 nucleotides are TGTGCCACCAGCAGAGATCTAGGTCTTAGCTCCTACGAGCAGTACTTC. Its protein product is CATSRDLGLSSYEQYF.

The J gene is TRBJ2-5, the V gene TRBV9; 14 nucleotides align to TRBD2. Germline V gene lookup returns CDR1 SGDLS and CDR2 YYNGEE. The CDR3 runs to 19 residues. The V segment lost 4 bases and the J segment 2 bases; nucleotides outside the gene matches: 13. The CDR3 region is CASSPTLGTSGGFQETQYF. The CDR3 DNA reads as TGTGCCAGCAGCCCCACCCTCGGGACTAGCGGGGGATTTCAAGAGACCCAGTACTTC.

The chain links TRBV27 to TRBJ2-3; possibly TRBD2 for D (6 bases). The CDR3 totals 18 residues. V lost 2 bases and J 5 bases, leaving 23 bases between the germline ends. The germline gives CDR1 MNHEY, CDR2 SMNVEV (reference sequence). Here the CDR3 DNA reads TGTGCCAGCAGTTTAGGCCGAGGGAAGGGGCCCGGGGGAGATACGCAGTATTTT. This encodes CASSLGRGKGPGGDTQYF.

The rearrangement joins TRBV3-1 (or the pseudogene TRBV3-2) to TRBJ2-3; 7 positions agree with TRBD2. The CDR3 is 18 amino acids. V lost 4 bases and J lost 0; bases outside the gene matches: 13. Germline V lookup: CDR1 LGHDT, CDR2 YNNKEL (reference sequence). The CDR3 region has the DNA TGTGCCAGCAGCCCCCTGGGAGCGGGGCAGTCTAGCACAGATACGCAGTATTTT. Protein product: CASSPLGAGQSSTDTQYF.

In nucleotides, the CDR3 is TGCGCCAGCAGCCCTCGACAGGGTGTAAGCTACGAGCAGTACTTC. Translating it yields CASSPRQGVSYEQYF. The genes are TRBV5-1 and TRBJ2-7; 7 bases map to TRBD1. The CDR3 has 15 amino acids. Per the germline V gene, CDR1 is SGHRS and CDR2 is YFSETQ. J lost 3 bases, V lost 4 bases, and 10 bases had no gene match.

The genes are TRBV2 and TRBJ2-7; TRBD2 matches 9 bases. From germline, CDR1 is SNHLY and CDR2 FYNNEI. The CDR3 runs to 15 residues. V shed 1 base and J 6 bases; nucleotides not matched to a gene: 7. CDR3 protein: CASSEVSGGPSEQYF. The CDR3 bases are TGTGCCAGCAGTGAAGTTAGCGGGGGTCCCTCCGAGCAGTACTTC.

The chain couples TRBV6-5 to TRBJ1-2, with 7 bases that match TRBD1. In germline, CDR1 is MNHEY, CDR2 SVGAGI. The CDR3 length is 14 residues. After removal of 5 bases from V and 4 bases from J, the junction contained 7 bases not matched to a gene. The CDR3 sequence is CASSLRTGSYGYTF. CDR3 nucleotides: TGTGCCAGCAGTCTCCGGACAGGCAGCTATGGCTACACCTTC.

This clone was seen only a few times. V is TRBV4-1 and J is TRBJ2-1; 11 positions match TRBD2. Germline CDR1 reads MGHRA; CDR2 reads YSYEKL. The CDR3 loop spans 18 amino acids. J was trimmed by 1 base and V by 1 base; bases with no gene match: 6. The CDR3 nucleotides are TGCGCCAGCAGCCAAGGGCTAGCGGGGGGCCTTTCCTACAATGAGCAGTTCTTC. Amino acid sequence: CASSQGLAGGLSYNEQFF.

The rearrangement uses TRBV5-4 and TRBJ2-3, with D possibly being TRBD1 (6 bases). Deletions cut 3 bases from V and 1 base from J, with 15 bases between. The germline V gene encodes CDR1 SGHNT and CDR2 YYREEE (reference sequence). The CDR3 runs 16 residues. Here the CDR3 DNA reads TGTGCCAGCAGCTCCTACAGGGAACCGGGCACAGATACGCAGTATTTT. This codes for CASSSYREPGTDTQYF.

The rearrangement joins TRBV28 to TRBJ2-1, with 7 positions matching TRBD2. Germline V gene sequence: CDR1 MDHEN, CDR2 SYDVKM. V was pared by 6 bases and J by 14 bases, with 13 bases of the junction left unmatched. This CDR3 has 13 residues. This CDR3 is CASRLNLAEKKFF. DNA for the CDR3: TGTGCCAGCAGATTGAACCTAGCGGAAAAAAAGTTCTTC.